Reported below is one T cell receptor beta chain. V was clipped by 5 bases and J by 7 bases, with 15 bases between them. This CDR3 has 13 residues. CDR1 and CDR2 (germline): SQVTM, ANQGSEA. As originally analysed: The assay estimated nucleated cells by amplifying reference gene primers. Assay used: immunoSEQ multiplex PCR; TCRdb lists only in-frame clones, some missing. D and trimming were read from the DNA, whereas the V and J calls and clone size are those reported in that table. The data show tens of thousands of clones, with 70% to 90% seen just once and roughly 16% held by the top ten. The sample is drawn from a study of blood T cell repertoires in COVID-19. Background on the study: COVID-19 samples, acute and convalescent, were from the United States, Italy and Spain. From T cells, B-cell-depleted T cells, or PBMCs came the material, which was cDNA or gDNA.

The rearrangement links TRBV29-1 to TRBJ2-1, with a tentative D call TRBD2 (7 bases). The clonotype was recovered from an older man with active COVID-19. What was sequenced was peripheral blood. DNA of the CDR3: TGCAGCGTTCCTCGGGGGGCAGGGAATGAGCAGTTCTTC. Its translation is CSVPRGAGNEQFF.